A single sample is the source of the 26 T cell receptor beta chains below, sequenced in a study of shared clonotypes between healthy human individuals. TCRdb's table, derived via immunoSEQ multiplex PCR, lists solely in-frame clones and lacks some. The repertoire has millions of clones, roughly 96% of them found once; the top ten carry approximately 0.13%. The specimen was naive CD4+ T cells sorted from blood. Subset defined: CD45RA+ positively selected. The receptors here all came from a man aged 18 to 30 in good health.

V usage is TRBV19 and J usage is TRBJ1-5; D is possibly TRBD1 (6 bases). Germline CDR1 and CDR2: LNHDA and SQIVND (reference sequence). Trimming took 7 bases from V and 3 from J, leaving 13 bases between them. This CDR3 contains 14 residues. The CDR3 region is CASKEAGDNQPQHF. The DNA for the CDR3 is TGTGCCAGTAAGGAGGCAGGGGACAATCAGCCCCAGCATTTT.

The chain couples TRBV2 to TRBJ1-2; TRBD1 might be the D (6 bases). CDR3 length: 13 residues. CDR1 and CDR2 from the germline V gene are SNHLY and FYNNEI. The CDR3 DNA sequence: TGTGCATCGATCGACAGGACTAACTATGGCTACACCTTC. Encoded protein: CASIDRTNYGYTF.

Points on this clone: Other DNA sequences in the sample encode the same CDR3. The V call is TRBV30, the J call TRBJ2-5, with 10 bases fitting TRBD1. CDR3 length: 14 amino acids. V was clipped by 3 bases and J by 5 bases; unmatched bases: 6. Germline V gives CDR1 GTSNPN, CDR2 SVGIG (reference sequence). CDR3 nucleotide sequence: TGTGCCTGGAGCCGCGGGACAGGGGAGGAGACCCAGTACTTC. Translated, it gives CAWSRGTGEETQYF.

The chain links TRBV7-9 to TRBJ2-7; D is perhaps TRBD1 (5 bases). Germline V lookup: CDR1 SEHNR, CDR2 FQNEAQ (reference sequence). The V end lost 8 bases, the J end lost 5 bases, and 10 bases lay between the germline ends. The CDR3 runs to 11 residues. This CDR3 is CASALGDEQYF. In nucleotides, the CDR3 is TGTGCCAGCGCCCTAGGGGACGAGCAGTACTTC.

The chain employs TRBV4-3 and TRBJ1-1, with D possibly matching TRBD1 (5 bases). With 0 bases removed from V and 3 bases from J, the gap between germline ends came to 11 bases. The V gene's germline CDR1 is LGHNA and CDR2 YSLEER. The CDR3 is made up of 15 amino acids. The CDR3 is CASSQDRAGYTEAFF. The CDR3 DNA sequence: TGCGCCAGCAGCCAAGATCGGGCAGGGTACACTGAAGCTTTCTTT.

Comments on this clone: Other DNA variants within this sample encode the same CDR3. The V gene is TRBV5-4, the J gene TRBJ2-5; TRBD2 matches 11 bases. V shed 0 bases and J 2 bases; nucleotides not matched to a gene: 3. This CDR3 comprises 16 residues. In germline, CDR1 is SGHNT, CDR2 YYREEE (reference sequence). The DNA for the CDR3 is TGTGCCAGCAGCTTGGCGCTAGCGGGGGGACAAGAGACCCAGTACTTC. This sequence encodes CASSLALAGGQETQYF. The variable domain in full, completed from reference TRBV5-4 and TRBJ2-5, reads ETGVTQSPTHLIKTRGQQVTLRCSSQSGHNTVSWYQQALGQGPQFIFQYYREEENGRGNFPPRFSGLQFPNYSSELNVNALELDDSALYLCASSLALAGGQETQYFGPGTRLLVL.

Worth noting for this clone: Other DNA sequences in the sample encode the same CDR3. This chain connects TRBV10-3 to TRBJ1-1; D unclear. V gave up 2 bases and J gave up 6 bases, with 7 bases separating them. CDR1 and CDR2 from the germline V gene are ENHRY and SYGVKD. CDR3 length: 12 residues. This chain's CDR3 is CAISESGSEAFF. The CDR3 DNA follows: TGTGCCATCAGTGAGAGTGGCTCTGAAGCTTTCTTT.

The chain couples TRBV5-5 to TRBJ1-1, with D unclear. Trimming removed 1 base from V and 0 bases from J, with 7 bases in between. The CDR3 has 14 residues. Germline V CDR1 and CDR2: SGHKS, YYEKEE (reference sequence). The CDR3 region is CASSLNSMNTEAFF. The DNA of the CDR3 is TGTGCCAGCAGCTTGAATTCCATGAACACTGAAGCTTTCTTT.

The CDR3 protein is CSVARPIAGNYGYTF. The CDR3, as DNA: TGCAGCGTTGCAAGACCGATCGCGGGAAACTATGGCTACACCTTC. This chain connects TRBV29-1 to TRBJ1-2; D unclear. Germline CDR1 reads SQVTM; CDR2 reads ANQGSEA. Trimming took 4 bases from V and 2 from J, leaving 17 bases between them. CDR3 length: 15 residues.

This clone is a singleton in its sample. The chain couples TRBV7-2 to TRBJ1-2; D is perhaps TRBD1 (6 bases). The CDR3 loop spans 15 amino acids. V was trimmed by 0 bases and J by 4 bases, leaving 12 bases between them. Germline V gives CDR1 SGHTA, CDR2 FQGNSA. CDR3 DNA: TGTGCCAGCAGCTTAGCCGGCAGGGGTCTCTATGGCTACACCTTC. Translation gives CASSLAGRGLYGYTF.

V and J are TRBV6-5 and TRBJ2-7, with a tentative D call TRBD1 (6 bases). CDR3 size: 15 residues. Looked up from germline, CDR1 is MNHEY and CDR2 is SVGAGI. The ends were cut back, 6 bases at V and 2 bases at J, with 17 bases in the middle. Written as DNA, the CDR3 is TGTGCCAGCAGGGACGGCCAGGGGTTCGCCTACGAGCAGTACTTC. Amino acids: CASRDGQGFAYEQYF.

The DNA of the CDR3 is TGTGCCAGCAGCTTGCCCGGGACCGCCGCCTACGAGCAGTACTTC. Protein sequence: CASSLPGTAAYEQYF. The genes are TRBV5-4 and TRBJ2-7; D may match TRBD1 or TRBD2 (5 bases each). The V end lost 1 base, the J end lost 2 bases, and 13 bases lay between the germline ends. CDR3 length: 15 amino acids. Germline V gene lookup returns CDR1 SGHNT and CDR2 YYREEE (reference sequence).

The chain joins TRBV7-9 to TRBJ2-7; 11 positions match TRBD1. Germline lookup yields CDR1 SEHNR and CDR2 FQNEAQ (reference sequence). J was trimmed by 4 bases and V by 1 base; bases with no gene match: 6. The CDR3 spans 16 residues. The DNA for the CDR3 is TGTGCCAGCAGCTTAGTAACCGGGACAGGGGGGTACGAGCAGTACTTC. Amino acids: CASSLVTGTGGYEQYF.

The rearrangement links TRBV6-1 to TRBJ1-6; no definite D call. V lost 1 base and J 6 bases, leaving 10 bases between the germline ends. The germline gives CDR1 MNHNS, CDR2 SASEGT. The CDR3 runs 15 residues. CDR3 sequence reads: CASSEGTWGNSPLHF. In nucleotides, the CDR3 is TGTGCCAGCAGTGAAGGGACCTGGGGTAATTCACCCCTCCACTTT.

V and J are TRBV27 and TRBJ2-5; 7 nucleotides line up with TRBD2. This CDR3 has 15 residues. After removal of 6 bases from V and 2 bases from J, the junction contained 9 bases not matched to a gene. Germline values: CDR1 MNHEY, CDR2 SMNVEV (reference sequence). CDR3 in amino acids: CASRPLGSGQETQYF. The CDR3 region has the DNA TGTGCCAGCAGGCCCCTCGGTAGCGGGCAAGAGACCCAGTACTTC.

Concerning this clone: This specimen includes other DNA sequences encoding the same CDR3. The chain carries TRBV9 and TRBJ1-4; D remains ambiguous. Trimming shortened V by 0 bases and J by 2 bases, and 8 bases separated the two germline ends. The CDR3 consists of 15 residues. Germline V gene sequence: CDR1 SGDLS, CDR2 YYNGEE. CDR3 bases: TGTGCCAGCAGCGTAGCTGGGAGTACTAATGAAAAACTGTTTTTT. Translating gives CASSVAGSTNEKLFF. The full variable domain, with the rest looked up from reference TRBV9 and TRBJ1-4, is DSGVTQTPKHLITATGQRVTLRCSPRSGDLSVYWYQQSLDQGLQFLIQYYNGEERAKGNILERFSAQQFPDLHSELNLSSLELGDSALYFCASSVAGSTNEKLFFGSGTQLSVL.

CDR3: CASSLMKGAYNEQFF. CDR3 DNA sequence: TGTGCCAGCAGCCTCATGAAGGGGGCCTACAATGAGCAGTTCTTC. The rearrangement links TRBV7-9 to TRBJ2-1, with D possibly TRBD1 on 6 matching bases. The CDR3 spans 15 residues. V lost 5 bases to trimming and J lost 2 bases, with 13 bases between them. The germline CDR1 and CDR2 sequences are SEHNR and FQNEAQ (reference sequence).

This chain connects TRBV5-1 to TRBJ2-7; D is possibly TRBD1 (6 bases). Germline assignment: CDR1 SGHRS and CDR2 YFSETQ. Trimming shortened V by 4 bases and J by 2 bases, and 13 bases separated the two germline ends. The CDR3 extends over 14 amino acids. CDR3 sequence (DNA): TGCGCCAGCAGCGTACAGGGTTTGACCTACGAGCAGTACTTC. This gives the protein CASSVQGLTYEQYF.

The rearrangement joins TRBV5-6 to TRBJ2-6; D uncertain. V was pared by 0 bases and J by 0 bases, with 13 bases between. CDR1 and CDR2 from the germline V gene are SGHDT and YYEEEE. The length of the CDR3 is 18 residues. The CDR3 nucleotides are TGTGCCAGCAGCTTGGGCGGTACTAAGACCTCTGGGGCCAACGTCCTGACTTTC. It encodes CASSLGGTKTSGANVLTF.

The gene calls are TRBV19 and TRBJ2-3, with D hard to call. Germline lookup yields CDR1 LNHDA and CDR2 SQIVND (reference sequence). V shed 5 bases and J shed 3 bases, with 9 bases lying between them. The CDR3 sequence is 13 residues long. Written as DNA, the CDR3 is TGTGCCAGTAGTGGCGCGGAAACAGATACGCAGTATTTT. This sequence encodes CASSGAETDTQYF.

This clone was detected only once. CDR3 region: CASSPGTRGERQYF. CDR3 bases: TGTGCCAGCAGCCCGGGAACTCGGGGGGAACGGCAGTACTTC. The gene calls are TRBV9 and TRBJ2-7; 7 bases are shared with TRBD2. The V gene's germline CDR1 is SGDLS and CDR2 YYNGEE. The trim removed 4 bases at V and 9 bases at J, leaving 13 bases unmatched. This CDR3 contains 14 residues. Full variable domain (rest looked up from reference TRBV9 and TRBJ2-7): DSGVTQTPKHLITATGQRVTLRCSPRSGDLSVYWYQQSLDQGLQFLIQYYNGEERAKGNILERFSAQQFPDLHSELNLSSLELGDSALYFCASSPGTRGERQYFGPGTRLTVT.

With regard to this clone: A junction boundary mismatches the germline segment, possibly from a read error. This rearrangement joins TRBV5-1 to TRBJ2-7, with 7 bases lining up with TRBD1. Germline CDR1 reads SGHRS; CDR2 reads YFSETQ. This CDR3 region has 14 residues. CDR3 in amino acids: CASSSPGQSSEQYF. DNA for the CDR3: TGCGCCAGCAGCTCCCCGGGACAGTCCTCCGAGCAGTACTTC.

The rearrangement links TRBV6-5 to TRBJ2-1, with D unresolved. Germline V CDR1 and CDR2: MNHEY, SVGAGI. Between the trimmed V and J ends, which lost 0 bases and 0 bases, there was a span of 9 bases. The CDR3 has 16 amino acids. CDR3 bases: TGTGCCAGCAGTTACTCGGGCAGTAACTCCTACAATGAGCAGTTCTTC. As protein: CASSYSGSNSYNEQFF.

The V call is TRBV7-9, the J call TRBJ2-6, with D possibly matching TRBD2 (5 bases). The germline CDR1 and CDR2 sequences are SEHNR and FQNEAQ (reference sequence). This CDR3 is 18 amino acids long. Trimming removed 1 base from V and 1 base from J, with 14 bases in between. CDR3 loop: CASSLVFGKESGANVLTF. The DNA of the CDR3 is TGTGCCAGCAGCTTAGTCTTCGGGAAGGAGTCTGGGGCCAACGTCCTGACTTTC.

The CDR3, as DNA: TGTGCCAGTAGTACCGGCCCCGCCGGGGTTAATCAGCCCCAGCATTTT. Its protein product is CASSTGPAGVNQPQHF. J is TRBJ1-5 and V is TRBV19; D is unclear. V was clipped by 4 bases and J by 4 bases, with 17 bases between them. CDR3 size: 16 residues. CDR1 is LNHDA and CDR2 is SQIVND in the germline V gene (reference sequence).

This chain links TRBV5-8 with TRBJ1-4; D gene unclear. Trimming left V 0 bases short and J 0 bases short, with 6 bases between. This CDR3 has 15 residues. Looked up from germline, CDR1 is SGHTS and CDR2 is YDEGEE. CDR3 DNA sequence: TGTGCCAGCAGCTTGGCCCCTACAACTAATGAAAAACTGTTTTTT. Translation: CASSLAPTTNEKLFF.